Listed here are 24 T cell receptor beta chains from one sample, sequenced in a study of blood T cell repertoires in COVID-19. Sequencing used immunoSEQ multiplex PCR; TCRdb keeps in-frame clones, though not all of them. Found here are just under 350,000 clones, approximately 90% of them singletons; the top ten hold about 3.5%. Input material: peripheral blood. The origin of the receptors is a woman aged 18-29 years who had recovered from COVID-19.

The chain combines TRBV7-9 with TRBJ1-1; D remains ambiguous. CDR1 SEHNR and CDR2 FQNEAQ come from the germline V gene (reference sequence). Trimming cost V 5 bases and J 3 bases, with 16 bases left between them. There are 15 residues in the CDR3. The CDR3 is CASSLFSFGDTEAFF. The CDR3 region has the DNA TGTGCCAGCAGCCTGTTCTCGTTCGGAGACACTGAAGCTTTCTTT.

This clone appeared a single time. The chain links TRBV2 to TRBJ1-1, with unresolved D. Trimming took off 7 bases at V and 3 bases at J, with 9 bases between the two ends. CDR3 length: 12 amino acids. The germline V gene has CDR1 SNHLY and CDR2 FYNNEI. The CDR3 DNA follows: TGTGCCAGCATTAGAGATTACACTGAAGCTTTCTTT. Protein: CASIRDYTEAFF.

The chain employs TRBV20-1 and TRBJ1-1; D is ambiguous. The CDR3 sequence is 13 residues long. The germline CDR1 and CDR2 sequences are DFQATT and SNEGSKA (reference sequence). V was clipped by 3 bases and J by 6 bases, with 14 bases between them. The CDR3 protein is CSASRPSSAEAFF. DNA for the CDR3: TGCAGTGCTAGTCGGCCCTCGAGCGCTGAAGCTTTCTTT.

DNA for the CDR3: TGCAGCGTTGCCCCAACGGGGACTAATGAAAAACTGTTTTTT. The encoded protein is CSVAPTGTNEKLFF. This chain uses TRBV29-1 with TRBJ1-4; the D is unclear. Germline CDR1 is SQVTM and CDR2 is ANQGSEA. This CDR3 is 14 amino acids long. V was shortened by 4 bases and J by 2 bases, with 11 bases between the two germline ends. The full variable domain, its missing parts supplied by reference TRBV29-1 and TRBJ1-4, is SAVISQKPSRDICQRGTSLTIQCQVDSQVTMMFWYRQQPGQSLTLIATANQGSEATYESGFVIDKFPISRPNLTFSTLTVSNMSPEDSSIYLCSVAPTGTNEKLFFGSGTQLSVL.

The chain is built from TRBV15 and TRBJ2-5; 7 bases match TRBD1. The CDR3 length is 16 residues. The germline CDR1 and CDR2 sequences are LNHNV and YYDKDF (reference sequence). V lost 1 base, J lost 1 base, and 6 bases stayed unmatched. In DNA, the CDR3 is TGTGCCACCAGCAGAGTAAAGGGGGCAATCCAAGAGACCCAGTACTTC. Its protein is CATSRVKGAIQETQYF.

The genes are TRBV29-1 and TRBJ1-2, with 7 bases matching TRBD1. The trim removed 4 bases at V and 3 bases at J, leaving 8 bases unmatched. Per the germline V gene, CDR1 is SQVTM and CDR2 is ANQGSEA. The CDR3 loop spans 14 amino acids. The CDR3 DNA sequence: TGCAGCGTTGGTCCGACAGGGCCGGACTATGGCTACACCTTC. This translates into CSVGPTGPDYGYTF.

The V and J genes are TRBV6-5 and TRBJ1-3, with 8 bases that match TRBD1. V trimming: 2 bases; J trimming: 4 bases; junction bases outside the gene matches: 7. The CDR3 loop spans 16 amino acids. Germline CDR1 and CDR2: MNHEY and SVGAGI. Here the CDR3 reads CASSYGQGAMGNTIYF. The CDR3, as DNA: TGTGCCAGCAGTTACGGACAGGGAGCCATGGGAAACACCATATATTTT.

There are a few counts of this clone. The chain has TRBV24-1 and TRBJ2-1; D perhaps matches TRBD1 (5 bases). The V and J ends lost 4 bases and 3 bases respectively, with 6 bases between them. The CDR3 covers 13 residues. Germline V gives CDR1 KGHDR, CDR2 SFDVKD. DNA of the CDR3: TGTGCCACCAGTGAGGACAACTACAATGAGCAGTTCTTC. Its protein is CATSEDNYNEQFF.

The J gene is TRBJ1-1, the V gene TRBV18; possibly TRBD1 for D (5 bases). The CDR3 extends over 13 amino acids. Germline-derived CDR1 and CDR2 are KGHSH and LQKENI. Trimming took off 4 bases at V and 0 bases at J, with 6 bases between the two ends. The CDR3 loop is CASSQTVNTEAFF. In DNA, the CDR3 is TGTGCCAGCTCACAGACAGTGAACACTGAAGCTTTCTTT.

The rearrangement links TRBV6-5 to TRBJ1-6; the match to TRBD1 covers 7 bases. J lost 8 bases, V lost 10 bases, and 8 bases had no gene match. CDR1 and CDR2 from the germline V gene are MNHEY and SVGAGI. This CDR3 comprises 13 residues. The CDR3 DNA follows: TGTGCCACTGAAAGGACAGGAGATTCACCCCTCCACTTT. Its protein is CATERTGDSPLHF.

The table lists this clone with a count of one. The rearrangement joins TRBV27 to TRBJ1-5; 9 positions match TRBD1. The CDR3 runs to 15 residues. The germline gives CDR1 MNHEY, CDR2 SMNVEV (reference sequence). With V trimmed by 6 bases and J by 2 bases, 5 bases remained unmatched. CDR3 sequence (DNA): TGTGCCAGCAGAGGGACAGGGTTGGGCAATCAGCCCCAGCATTTT. This sequence encodes CASRGTGLGNQPQHF.

The chain carries TRBV2 and TRBJ1-5; D gene ambiguous. The V and J ends lost 8 bases and 5 bases respectively, with 19 bases between them. CDR1 SNHLY and CDR2 FYNNEI come from the germline V gene. The CDR3 loop spans 15 amino acids. CDR3 region: CASLKERVGDQPQHF. DNA for the CDR3: TGTGCCAGCCTCAAGGAGAGGGTTGGGGATCAGCCCCAGCATTTT. The whole variable domain, filled in from reference TRBV2 and TRBJ1-5, reads EPEVTQTPSHQVTQMGQEVILRCVPISNHLYFYWYRQILGQKVEFLVSFYNNEISEKSEIFDDQFSVERPDGSNFTLKIRSTKLEDSAMYFCASLKERVGDQPQHFGDGTRLSIL.

The chain recombines TRBV5-4 with TRBJ1-5; D gene ambiguous. V lost 0 bases to trimming and J lost 5 bases, with 12 bases between them. The germline V gene encodes CDR1 SGHNT and CDR2 YYREEE (reference sequence). The CDR3 covers 15 residues. The CDR3 region is CASSLGGFGDQPQHF. The CDR3 region has the DNA TGTGCCAGCAGCTTGGGAGGGTTCGGGGATCAGCCCCAGCATTTT. Based on the CDR3 plus reference TRBV5-4 and TRBJ1-5, the full variable domain is ETGVTQSPTHLIKTRGQQVTLRCSSQSGHNTVSWYQQALGQGPQFIFQYYREEENGRGNFPPRFSGLQFPNYSSELNVNALELDDSALYLCASSLGGFGDQPQHFGDGTRLSIL.

The rearrangement uses TRBV12-3 or TRBV12-4 and TRBJ1-5, with 7 bases matching TRBD1. This CDR3 contains 12 residues. The V gene end was trimmed by 5 bases and the J gene end by 11 bases; junction bases not matched to a gene: 6. The CDR3 DNA sequence: TGTGCCAGCAGTCCCCGCAGGGGGGCCCAGCATTTT. Protein sequence: CASSPRRGAQHF.

The chain recombines TRBV4-3 with TRBJ1-6; TRBD1 agrees at 8 bases. The CDR3 has 19 amino acids. Germline trimming cut 0 bases from V and 0 bases from J; bases unmatched to any gene: 7. Looked up from germline, CDR1 is LGHNA and CDR2 is YSLEER. CDR3 amino acids: CASSQDAVDRGSYNSPLHF. The CDR3 nucleotides are TGCGCCAGCAGCCAAGATGCAGTCGACAGGGGCTCCTATAATTCACCCCTCCACTTT.

V is TRBV12-3 or TRBV12-4 and J is TRBJ2-7, with 11 positions matching TRBD1. The CDR3 length is 13 residues. With 4 bases clipped from V and 7 bases from J, the junction kept 3 bases outside the gene matches. CDR3 DNA sequence: TGTGCCAGCAGTTCCGGGACAGGGGGTGAGCAGTACGTC. This translates into CASSSGTGGEQYV.

The table lists this clone with a count of one. This rearrangement joins TRBV5-5 to TRBJ1-4; 7 nucleotides agree with TRBD1. Germline loops: CDR1 SGHKS, CDR2 YYEKEE (reference sequence). Trimming took 1 base from V and 8 from J; bases not matched to a gene: 5. This CDR3 is 14 amino acids long. As DNA, the CDR3 is TGTGCCAGCAGCTTGACAGGGGTAGAGGAAAAACTGTTTTTT. It is translated as CASSLTGVEEKLFF.

This CDR3 reads CASSSRLVNEQFF. For the CDR3, the DNA is TGTGCCAGCAGTTCTCGACTAGTCAATGAGCAGTTCTTC. The chain combines TRBV6-2 or TRBV6-3 with TRBJ2-1; a weak D match, TRBD2 (6 bases). The CDR3 runs to 13 residues. CDR1 MNHEY and CDR2 SVGEGT come from the germline V gene. With 4 bases removed from V and 6 bases from J, the gap between germline ends came to 10 bases.

V usage is TRBV7-2 and J usage is TRBJ2-1; 7 bases map to TRBD2. The trim removed 2 bases at V and 7 bases at J, leaving 5 bases unmatched. CDR1 and CDR2 from the germline V gene are SGHTA and FQGNSA. The length of the CDR3 is 14 residues. As DNA, the CDR3 is TGTGCCAGCAGCTTACGGGGGGTCGGGAATGAGCAGTTCTTC. It encodes CASSLRGVGNEQFF.

The DNA of the CDR3 is TGTGCCAGCAGCGGGCTGAGACAGGGTACCACTGAAGCTTTCTTT. As protein: CASSGLRQGTTEAFF. This sequence joins TRBV5-4 and TRBJ1-1; TRBD1 matches 7 bases. V was pared by 4 bases and J by 4 bases, with 10 bases of the junction left unmatched. The CDR3 runs to 15 residues. Germline loops: CDR1 SGHNT, CDR2 YYREEE (reference sequence).

The rearrangement joins TRBV7-7 to TRBJ2-5, with 7 bases lining up with TRBD2. Germline V lookup: CDR1 SSHAT, CDR2 FNYEAQ (reference sequence). This CDR3 region has 13 residues. Losses at the gene ends were 9 bases for V and 1 base for J; bases not matched to a gene: 5. CDR3 sequence (DNA): TGTGCCAGTGCCGGGGGGATCCAAGAGACCCAGTACTTC. Protein product: CASAGGIQETQYF.

The V and J genes are TRBV10-3 and TRBJ1-5; TRBD1 agrees at 8 bases. CDR3 length equals 15 residues. Germline V gene data show CDR1 as ENHRY and CDR2 as SYGVKD. Germline trimming cut 10 bases from V and 7 bases from J; bases unmatched to any gene: 15. The CDR3 DNA reads as TGTGCCACCCATGAACGGGCAGGGGGCGGCCAGCCCCAGCATTTT. Protein: CATHERAGGGQPQHF.

The chain joins TRBV6-4 to TRBJ2-5; no clear D. CDR3 length equals 15 residues. V lost 4 bases, J lost 5 bases, and 17 bases lay in between. CDR1 MRHNA and CDR2 SNTAGT come from the germline V gene. CDR3 residues: CASSALNTPGETQYF. As DNA, the CDR3 is TGTGCCAGCAGTGCCCTTAACACCCCCGGGGAGACCCAGTACTTC.

The chain uses TRBV7-2 and TRBJ2-3; 9 bases line up with TRBD2. The V gene's germline CDR1 is SGHTA and CDR2 FQGNSA. CDR3 length: 17 residues. The V and J ends lost 1 base and 6 bases, in that order; junction bases with no gene match: 11. This CDR3 is CASSLGPPAGGMDTQYF. The CDR3 nucleotides read TGTGCCAGCAGCTTAGGCCCCCCTGCGGGAGGGATGGATACGCAGTATTTT.